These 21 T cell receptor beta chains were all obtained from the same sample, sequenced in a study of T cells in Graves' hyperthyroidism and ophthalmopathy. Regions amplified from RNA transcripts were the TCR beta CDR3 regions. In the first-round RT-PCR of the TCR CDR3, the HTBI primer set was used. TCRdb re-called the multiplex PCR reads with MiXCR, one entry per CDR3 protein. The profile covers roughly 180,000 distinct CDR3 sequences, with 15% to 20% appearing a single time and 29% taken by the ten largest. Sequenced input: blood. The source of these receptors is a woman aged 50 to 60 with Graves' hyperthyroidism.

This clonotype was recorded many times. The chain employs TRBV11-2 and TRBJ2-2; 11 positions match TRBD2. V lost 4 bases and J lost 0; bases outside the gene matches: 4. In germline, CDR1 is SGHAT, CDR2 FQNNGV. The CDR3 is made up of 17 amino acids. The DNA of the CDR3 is TGTGCCAGCAGCTCCGGGACTAGCGGCGCGAACACCGGGGAGCTGTTTTTT. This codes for CASSSGTSGANTGELFF.

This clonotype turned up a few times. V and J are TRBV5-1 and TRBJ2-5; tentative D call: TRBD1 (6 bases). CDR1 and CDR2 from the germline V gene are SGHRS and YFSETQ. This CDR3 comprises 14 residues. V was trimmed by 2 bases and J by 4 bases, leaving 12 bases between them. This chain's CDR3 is CASSFTGLRETQYF. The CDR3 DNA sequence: TGCGCCAGCAGCTTTACAGGGCTGAGAGAGACCCAGTACTTC.

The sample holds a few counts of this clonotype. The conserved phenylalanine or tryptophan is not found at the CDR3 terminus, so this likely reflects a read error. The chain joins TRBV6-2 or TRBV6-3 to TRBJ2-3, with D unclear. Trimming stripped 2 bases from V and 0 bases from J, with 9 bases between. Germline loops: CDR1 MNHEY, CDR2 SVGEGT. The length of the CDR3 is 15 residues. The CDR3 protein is CASSYVVASTDTQYL. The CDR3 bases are TGTGCCAGCAGTTACGTGGTGGCGAGCACAGATACGCAGTATCTT.

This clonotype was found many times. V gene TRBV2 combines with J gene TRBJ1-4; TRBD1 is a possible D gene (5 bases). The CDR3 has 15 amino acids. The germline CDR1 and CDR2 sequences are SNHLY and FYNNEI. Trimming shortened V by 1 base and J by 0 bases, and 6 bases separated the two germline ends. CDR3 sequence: CASSEGQSTNEKLFF. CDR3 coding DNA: TGTGCCAGCAGTGAAGGACAGTCAACTAATGAAAAACTGTTTTTT.

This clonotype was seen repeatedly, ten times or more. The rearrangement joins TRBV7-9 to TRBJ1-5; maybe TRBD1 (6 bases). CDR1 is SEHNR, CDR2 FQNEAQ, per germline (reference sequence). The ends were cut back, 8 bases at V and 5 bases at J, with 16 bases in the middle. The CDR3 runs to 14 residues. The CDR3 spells CASSPGNRDQPQHF. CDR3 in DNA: TGTGCCAGCTCCCCCGGCAACAGGGATCAGCCCCAGCATTTT.

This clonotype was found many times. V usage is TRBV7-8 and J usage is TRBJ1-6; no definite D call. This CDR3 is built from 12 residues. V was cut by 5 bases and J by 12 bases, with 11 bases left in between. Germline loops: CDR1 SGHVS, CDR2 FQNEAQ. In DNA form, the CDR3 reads TGTGCCAGCAGCATGATCGGGGTACCCCTCCACTTT. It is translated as CASSMIGVPLHF.

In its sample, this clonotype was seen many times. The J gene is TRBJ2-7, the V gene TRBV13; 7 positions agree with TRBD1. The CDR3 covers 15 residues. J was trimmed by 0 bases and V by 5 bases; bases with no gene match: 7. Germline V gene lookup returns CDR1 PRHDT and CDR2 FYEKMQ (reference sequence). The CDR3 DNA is TGTGCCAGCAGCCCAAGACAGGGTCTCTCCTACGAGCAGTACTTC. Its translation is CASSPRQGLSYEQYF.

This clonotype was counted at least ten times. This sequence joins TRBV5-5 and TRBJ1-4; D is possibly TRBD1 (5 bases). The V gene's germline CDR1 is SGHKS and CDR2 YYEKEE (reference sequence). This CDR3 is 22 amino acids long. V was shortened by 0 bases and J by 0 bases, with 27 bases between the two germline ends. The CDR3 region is CASSLDSGDSLTTGSTNEKLFF. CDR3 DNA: TGTGCCAGCAGCTTGGATAGCGGCGACAGTCTTACCACCGGGTCAACTAATGAAAAACTGTTTTTT.

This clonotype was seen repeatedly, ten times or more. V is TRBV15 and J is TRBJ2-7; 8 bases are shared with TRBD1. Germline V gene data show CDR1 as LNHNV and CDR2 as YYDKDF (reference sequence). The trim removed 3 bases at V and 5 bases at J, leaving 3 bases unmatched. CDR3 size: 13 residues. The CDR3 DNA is TGTGCCACCAGCAGGGGGACAGGTAACGAGCAGTACTTC. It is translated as CATSRGTGNEQYF. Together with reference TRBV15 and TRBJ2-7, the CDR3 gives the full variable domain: DAMVIQNPRYQVTQFGKPVTLSCSQTLNHNVMYWYQQKSSQAPKLLFHYYDKDFNNEADTPDNFQSRRPNTSFCFLDIRSPGLGDTAMYLCATSRGTGNEQYFGPGTRLTVT.

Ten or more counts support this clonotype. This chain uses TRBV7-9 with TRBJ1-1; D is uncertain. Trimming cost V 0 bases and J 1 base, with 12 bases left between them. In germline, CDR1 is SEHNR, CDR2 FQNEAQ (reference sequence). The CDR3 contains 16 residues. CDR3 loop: CASSLASWQKNTEAFF. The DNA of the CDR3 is TGTGCCAGCAGCTTAGCCAGTTGGCAGAAGAACACTGAAGCTTTCTTT.

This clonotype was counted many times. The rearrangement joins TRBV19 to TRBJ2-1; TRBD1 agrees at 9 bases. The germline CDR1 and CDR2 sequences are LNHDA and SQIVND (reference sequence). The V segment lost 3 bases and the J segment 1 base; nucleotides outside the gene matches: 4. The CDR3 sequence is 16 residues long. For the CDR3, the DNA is TGTGCCAGTAGTATGGGACAGGGAGGTTCCTACAATGAGCAGTTCTTC. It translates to CASSMGQGGSYNEQFF.

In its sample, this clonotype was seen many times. The CDR3 region is CSARDWAGYQPQHF. As DNA, the CDR3 is TGCAGTGCTAGAGATTGGGCAGGTTATCAGCCCCAGCATTTT. This rearrangement joins TRBV20-1 to TRBJ1-5; D is uncertain. The ends were cut back, 0 bases at V and 5 bases at J, with 11 bases in the middle. Looked up from germline, CDR1 is DFQATT and CDR2 is SNEGSKA (reference sequence). The CDR3 is made up of 14 amino acids.

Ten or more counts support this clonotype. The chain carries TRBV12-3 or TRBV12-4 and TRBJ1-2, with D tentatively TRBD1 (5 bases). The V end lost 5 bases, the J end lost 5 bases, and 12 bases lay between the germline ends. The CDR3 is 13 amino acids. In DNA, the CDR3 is TGTGCCAGCAGTCTGGACACTCTATATGGCTACACCTTC. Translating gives CASSLDTLYGYTF.

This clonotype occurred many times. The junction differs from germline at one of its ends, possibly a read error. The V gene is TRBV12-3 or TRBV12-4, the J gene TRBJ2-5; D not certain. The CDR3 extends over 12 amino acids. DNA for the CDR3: TGTGCCAGCAGTTTATTGGGCGGTACCCTGTACTTC. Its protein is CASSLLGGTLYF.

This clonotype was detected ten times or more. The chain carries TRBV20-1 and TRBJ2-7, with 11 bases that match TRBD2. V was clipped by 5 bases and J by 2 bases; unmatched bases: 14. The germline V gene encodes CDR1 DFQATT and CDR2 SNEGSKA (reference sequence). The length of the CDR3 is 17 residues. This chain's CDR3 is CSAAKKQPGLAAYEQYF. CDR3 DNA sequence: TGCAGTGCTGCCAAGAAACAACCGGGACTAGCGGCCTACGAGCAGTACTTC.

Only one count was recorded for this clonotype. Here the CDR3 reads CASSPAQVGNTEAFF. CDR3 DNA sequence: TGTGCCAGCAGCCCCGCACAGGTGGGGAACACTGAAGCTTTCTTT. V and J are TRBV28 and TRBJ1-1; D is perhaps TRBD1 (5 bases). The CDR3 covers 15 residues. Germline lookup yields CDR1 MDHEN and CDR2 SYDVKM. The V end lost 6 bases, the J end lost 1 base, and 15 bases lay between the germline ends.

CDR3: CASSLSTGTGGSGNIQYF. DNA for the CDR3: TGTGCCAGCAGCTTATCTACCGGGACAGGGGGCAGCGGAAACATTCAGTACTTC. V and J are TRBV7-9 and TRBJ2-4, with TRBD1 matching 12 bases. The germline CDR1 and CDR2 sequences are SEHNR and FQNEAQ (reference sequence). The length of the CDR3 is 18 residues. The junction had 11 bases not matched to a gene; V was cut back by 2 bases and J by 6 bases.

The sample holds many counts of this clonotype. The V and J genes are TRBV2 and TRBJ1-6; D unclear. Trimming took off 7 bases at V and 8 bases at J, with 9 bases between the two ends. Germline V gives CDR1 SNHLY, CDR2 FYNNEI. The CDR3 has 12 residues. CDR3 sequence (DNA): TGTGCCAGCATGAAGTCCGATTCACCCCTCCACTTT. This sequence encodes CASMKSDSPLHF.

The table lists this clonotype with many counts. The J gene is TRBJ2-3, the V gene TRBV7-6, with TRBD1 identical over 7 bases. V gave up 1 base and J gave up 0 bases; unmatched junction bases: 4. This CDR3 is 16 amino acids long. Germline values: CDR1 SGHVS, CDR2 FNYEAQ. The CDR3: CASSLGGGGSTDTQYF. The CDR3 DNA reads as TGTGCCAGCAGCTTAGGAGGGGGCGGGAGCACAGATACGCAGTATTTT.

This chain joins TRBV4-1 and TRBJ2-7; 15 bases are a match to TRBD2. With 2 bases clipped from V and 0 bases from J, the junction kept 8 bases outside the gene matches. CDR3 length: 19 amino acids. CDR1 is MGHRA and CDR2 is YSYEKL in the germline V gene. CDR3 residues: CASSQLSGLAGGFSYEQYF. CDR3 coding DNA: TGCGCCAGCAGCCAACTCTCGGGACTAGCGGGGGGTTTCTCCTACGAGCAGTACTTC.

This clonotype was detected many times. Here the CDR3 reads CASSPSPQGRGQPQHF. The CDR3 coding sequence is TGTGCCAGCAGCCCTTCCCCACAGGGGAGGGGCCAGCCCCAGCATTTT. The genes are TRBV5-5 and TRBJ1-5; 7 positions agree with TRBD1. Germline CDR1 SGHKS, CDR2 YYEKEE (reference sequence). CDR3 length: 16 amino acids. Losses at the gene ends were 4 bases for V and 7 bases for J; bases not matched to a gene: 14. Full variable domain (missing parts from reference TRBV5-5 and TRBJ1-5): DAGVTQSPTHLIKTRGQQVTLRCSPISGHKSVSWYQQVLGQGPQFIFQYYEKEERGRGNFPDRFSARQFPNYSSELNVNALLLGDSALYLCASSPSPQGRGQPQHFGDGTRLSIL.